This T cell receptor (beta chain) was recovered during a study of Ad26.COV2.S vaccination and SARS-CoV-2 variants. The overall study: The trial was COV1001 and the donor's arm was Ad26.COV2.S.

Study-wide results and limits: Spike-specific TCR breadth was greater after Ad26.COV2.S than placebo.

Treatment given: 19 received Ad26.COV2.S at low or high dose, single or two shots; 5 received placebo; per-sample allocation not given. The investigators took samples on day 63 after the first vaccine or placebo injection. Donation was by an adult aged 18-55 years who was in Boston. Generated by immunoSEQ multiplex PCR, the TCRdb table keeps only in-frame clones and is missing some. Altogether about 480,000 clones are present, roughly 89% being singletons, with the ten largest covering roughly 13%. The CDR3 spans 15 residues. Between the trimmed V and J ends, which lost 4 bases and 0 bases, there was a span of 13 bases. Looked up from germline, CDR1 is SGHRS and CDR2 is YFSETQ. Concerning this clone itself: Its antigen is unidentified.

The chain recombines TRBV5-1 with TRBJ2-5; D tentatively fits TRBD1 or TRBD2 (5 bases each). The receptor was isolated from a person between 18 and 65 years old who received the Ad26.COV2.S COVID-19 vaccine or a placebo. The sample here was peripheral blood, taken in a trial of Ad26.COV2.S vaccine versus placebo. The chain's CDR3 is CASSGDDWNQETQYF. The CDR3 coding sequence is TGCGCCAGCAGCGGGGACGACTGGAACCAAGAGACCCAGTACTTC.